This is a list of T cell receptor beta chains from one sample in a study of beta chain features in type 1 diabetes. Using immunoSEQ multiplex PCR, the repertoire was profiled, and TCRdb retains in-frame clones only, with some absent. The sample lists about 120,000 clones; around 15% were seen once. The specimen sequenced was central memory CD4+ T cells from blood. Receptor source: a man aged 25-45 years with type 1 diabetes. Each CDR3 is given without its conserved first and last residue. Each record gives: J gene, V gene, CDR3 protein.

j_call: TRBJ2-3
v_call: TRBV5-6
cdr3_aa: ASRIGDGRTDTQY

j_call: TRBJ1-5
v_call: TRBV6-6
cdr3_aa: ASTHEAGITDQPQH

j_call: TRBJ1-4
v_call: TRBV7-2
cdr3_aa: ASSFRNELF

j_call: TRBJ1-5
v_call: TRBV28
cdr3_aa: ASSTYRGGDQPQH

j_call: TRBJ2-3
v_call: TRBV4-3
cdr3_aa: ASSQDTPRAGTDTQY

j_call: TRBJ2-3
v_call: TRBV7-2
cdr3_aa: ASSRPAGGSSTDTQY

j_call: TRBJ2-5
v_call: TRBV6-5
cdr3_aa: ASSYSTEQETQY

j_call: TRBJ2-7
v_call: TRBV7-2
cdr3_aa: ASSFSTGNYEQY

j_call: TRBJ1-2
v_call: TRBV5-1
cdr3_aa: ASTTAQASNYGYT

j_call: TRBJ1-5
v_call: TRBV18
cdr3_aa: ASSAADRTNQPQH

j_call: TRBJ2-5
v_call: TRBV9
cdr3_aa: ASSVEGPEAQY

j_call: TRBJ2-3
v_call: TRBV29-1
cdr3_aa: SVGQPLTDTQY

j_call: TRBJ2-7
v_call: TRBV7-6
cdr3_aa: ASSHLWSSYEQY

j_call: TRBJ1-2
v_call: TRBV4-2
cdr3_aa: ASSPPTGDYGYT

j_call: TRBJ1-4
v_call: TRBV30
cdr3_aa: ACPGQTNEKLF

j_call: TRBJ2-7
v_call: TRBV25-1
cdr3_aa: ASSPLGQGASEQY

j_call: TRBJ2-5
v_call: TRBV7-6
cdr3_aa: ASSAWTSGGLETQY

j_call: TRBJ2-1
v_call: TRBV7-7
cdr3_aa: ASSLGTSGGHNEQF

j_call: TRBJ2-5
v_call: TRBV4-2
cdr3_aa: ASSPDRWETQY

j_call: TRBJ1-4
v_call: TRBV6-5
cdr3_aa: ASTYLGATNEKLF

j_call: TRBJ2-3
v_call: TRBV5-1
cdr3_aa: ASSYSGGKDTQY

j_call: TRBJ1-5
v_call: TRBV2
cdr3_aa: ASSENQGSQPQH

j_call: TRBJ2-5
v_call: TRBV5-1
cdr3_aa: ASSSGTGKETQY

j_call: TRBJ1-2
v_call: TRBV29-1
cdr3_aa: SVLTGGYGYT

j_call: TRBJ2-1
v_call: TRBV5-1
cdr3_aa: ASSPDRSYNEQF

j_call: TRBJ2-5
v_call: TRBV7-2
cdr3_aa: ASSLAAGGYETQY

j_call: TRBJ2-5
v_call: TRBV5-1
cdr3_aa: ASSPDGVAVETQY

j_call: TRBJ1-2
v_call: TRBV13
cdr3_aa: ASSTRTGGGYT

j_call: TRBJ2-1
v_call: TRBV30
cdr3_aa: AWTRQGNNEQF

j_call: TRBJ2-3
v_call: TRBV7-2
cdr3_aa: ASSLLLPADTQY

j_call: TRBJ1-6
v_call: TRBV10-3
cdr3_aa: AISVDRGDSPLH

j_call: TRBJ1-2
v_call: TRBV18
cdr3_aa: ASSDPNYGYT

j_call: TRBJ2-7
v_call: TRBV18
cdr3_aa: ASSPPGGYEQY

j_call: TRBJ2-7
v_call: TRBV7-2
cdr3_aa: ASSQGFSSSYEQY

j_call: TRBJ2-7
v_call: TRBV5-1
cdr3_aa: ASSLDSPGAYEQY

j_call: TRBJ2-3
v_call: TRBV4-1
cdr3_aa: ASSQGRVDTQY

j_call: TRBJ2-1
v_call: TRBV5-1
cdr3_aa: ASSMGQDVSEQF

j_call: TRBJ1-2
v_call: TRBV30
cdr3_aa: AWSPTEEYGYT

j_call: TRBJ1-5
v_call: TRBV5-1
cdr3_aa: ASSSLPGDLGQPQH

j_call: TRBJ2-3
v_call: TRBV11-2
cdr3_aa: ATTAAGILTDTQY

j_call: TRBJ2-7
v_call: TRBV7-2
cdr3_aa: ASSIHYEQY

j_call: TRBJ2-7
v_call: TRBV29-1
cdr3_aa: SGVEQY

j_call: TRBJ2-3
v_call: TRBV7-9
cdr3_aa: ASSPLASADTQY

j_call: TRBJ2-3
v_call: TRBV4-3
cdr3_aa: ASSQDSKPRGFDTQY

j_call: TRBJ1-2
v_call: TRBV20-1
cdr3_aa: SAIQDYGYT

j_call: TRBJ2-7
v_call: TRBV7-9
cdr3_aa: ASSLISGGGRSYEQY

j_call: TRBJ2-7
v_call: TRBV21-1
cdr3_aa: ASSKAFRGSIYEQY

j_call: TRBJ2-2
v_call: TRBV19
cdr3_aa: ASRQPDRGYTGELF

j_call: TRBJ1-6
v_call: TRBV28
cdr3_aa: ASSPVTGLNSPLH

j_call: TRBJ2-5
v_call: TRBV29-1
cdr3_aa: SALNEGETQY

j_call: TRBJ2-5
v_call: TRBV25-1
cdr3_aa: ASSGPRTRNEETQY

j_call: TRBJ2-3
v_call: TRBV5-1
cdr3_aa: ASSLGPSGDKDTQY

j_call: TRBJ2-2
v_call: TRBV27
cdr3_aa: ASSFTVLAGTGELF